Reported below is one T cell receptor (beta chain). As yet, its antigen is unknown. Assay used: immunoSEQ multiplex PCR; TCRdb lists only in-frame clones, some missing. The sample includes approximately 74,000 clones, 86% of them seen just once. CDR1 is LGHDT, CDR2 YNNKEL, per germline (reference sequence). Trimming stripped 0 bases from V and 5 bases from J, with 23 bases between. This CDR3 comprises 18 residues. The sample is drawn from a study of T cell responses to AZD1222 COVID-19 vaccine. Whole-study findings and limits: The number of AZD1222 recipients seropositive at baseline was only six. Elevations in Spike-specific TCR breadth and depth followed administration of two AZD1222 doses. None of the repertoires were sampled until the peak T cell response had passed.

The sequenced sample was peripheral blood, obtained on day 0 of AZD1222 vaccination. J is TRBJ2-7 and V is TRBV3-1 (or the pseudogene TRBV3-2); D could derive from TRBD1 or TRBD2 (5 bases each). The receptor was isolated from an adult in good health. CDR3 nucleotide sequence: TGTGCCAGCAGCCAAGATAAGGGCGGGCCCCGGGGCTTCGACGAGCAGTACTTC. This sequence encodes CASSQDKGGPRGFDEQYF.